These T cell receptor beta chains were read from a single sample in a study of OX40 agonist ivuxolimab in advanced cancers. The method was immunoSEQ multiplex PCR; TCRdb's version includes in-frame clones alone and lacks a portion of them. The sample has about 77,000 clones, just under 90% seen once. The specimen comprised CD4+ or CD8+ T cells sorted from blood, sampled in a trial of the OX40 agonist ivuxolimab. The source is an adult with an advanced solid tumor such as melanoma, head and neck, liver or kidney cancer. Both conserved end residues are part of each CDR3. The D gene is left open where the match is weak. Clone size is stated in some rows and not others, as once, few, many or a class when expanded.

TRBV6-5	TRBJ1-4	.	.	TGTGCCAGCAGCATAGACGGACAGCCAGAAAAACTGTTTTTT	CASSIDGQPEKLFF
TRBV5-1	TRBJ2-1	.	.	TGCGCCAGCAGTGTTGTGGCGGGGACTTCCTACAATGAGCAGTTCTTC	CASSVVAGTSYNEQFF
TRBV30	TRBJ2-1	TRBD1	.	TGTGCCTGGAGTGTACAGGGGGGATACTCCTACAATGAGCAGTTCTTC	CAWSVQGGYSYNEQFF
TRBV4-2	TRBJ2-2	.	.	TGTGCCAGCAGCCAGCCGGACGCCGACACCGGGGAGCTGTTTTTT	CASSQPDADTGELFF
TRBV27	TRBJ2-7	.	once	TGTGCCAGCAGTTTATCGAAGGGGGACTACGAGCAGTACTTC	CASSLSKGDYEQYF
TRBV7-2	TRBJ2-7	TRBD2	once	TGTGCCAGCAGCCCTCGACTAGCGGGTGAGCAGTACTTC	CASSPRLAGEQYF
TRBV7-9	TRBJ1-1	.	.	TGTGCCAGCAGCTTAGCGGCGGGACGGATGAACACTGAAGCTTTCTTT	CASSLAAGRMNTEAFF
TRBV5-1	TRBJ2-5	.	.	TGCGCCAGCAGCTTGGTGGGAAGCCAAGAGACCCAGTACTTC	CASSLVGSQETQYF
TRBV10-3	TRBJ1-2	.	.	TGTGCCATCAGTGAGTTGCGGGGAGGGTATGGCTACACCTTC	CAISELRGGYGYTF
TRBV4-1	TRBJ1-2	.	.	TGCGCCAGCAGCCAAGTCCCCAGGGCGGAGTATGGCTACACCTTC	CASSQVPRAEYGYTF
TRBV10-3	TRBJ2-2	TRBD2	.	TGTGCCATCAGTGTTGGAGTAGCGGGAGGGGGGAACACCGGGGAGCTGTTTTTT	CAISVGVAGGGNTGELFF
TRBV6-1	TRBJ2-7	TRBD1	.	TGTGCCAGCAGTACCGGGACAGGGACGGGGGAGCAGTACTTC	CASSTGTGTGEQYF
TRBV9	TRBJ2-5	.	.	TGTGCCAGCAGCGTAGGTCCATACCAAGAGACCCAGTACTTC	CASSVGPYQETQYF
TRBV7-9	TRBJ2-7	TRBD2	.	TGTGCCAGCAGCTTTTTCGGGAGGAACTCCTACGAGCAGTACTTC	CASSFFGRNSYEQYF
TRBV29-1	TRBJ2-7	.	.	TGCAGCGCTCTCGCGGACCTCTCCTACGAGCAGTACTTC	CSALADLSYEQYF
TRBV6-1	TRBJ1-2	.	.	TGTGCCAGCAGCGAGGGGGTCCACTATGGCTACACCTTC	CASSEGVHYGYTF
TRBV2	TRBJ2-1	.	.	TGTGCCAGCCGCCCCGCCGCAAATGAGCAGTTCTTC	CASRPAANEQFF
TRBV28	TRBJ2-5	.	.	TGTGCCAACTCGCCGGGACCCCAAGAGACCCAGTACTTC	CANSPGPQETQYF
TRBV27	TRBJ2-7	TRBD1	.	TGTGCCAGCAGTTGGGTCAGGGGGAATACCTACGAGCAGTACTTC	CASSWVRGNTYEQYF
TRBV2	TRBJ1-2	.	.	TGTGCCAGAACTTCAGGGGAAGGGGCCAACTATGGCTACACCTTC	CARTSGEGANYGYTF
TRBV5-1	TRBJ2-3	.	.	TGCGCCAGCAGTCTAGGGGGAGTGGATACGCAGTATTTT	CASSLGGVDTQYF
TRBV6-6	TRBJ1-1	.	.	TGTGCCAGCATCTCGAGCTCTGAAGCTTTCTTT	CASISSSEAFF
TRBV5-1	TRBJ2-7	.	.	TGCGCCAGCAGCACCCAGGGCGGCTCCTACGAGCAGTACTTC	CASSTQGGSYEQYF
TRBV4-2	TRBJ2-7	TRBD2	.	TGTGCCAGCAGCCGCGATGGCGGCGGGGGGCAGTACTTC	CASSRDGGGGQYF
TRBV7-8	TRBJ1-1	.	few	TGTGCCAGCAGCGAGTCGGTCAACACTGAAGCTTTCTTT	CASSESVNTEAFF
TRBV7-9	TRBJ2-1	.	.	TGTGCCACCATCACCTACAATGAGCAGTTCTTC	CATITYNEQFF
TRBV19	TRBJ1-5	.	few	TGTGCCAGTAGAGATCGCGTCGGGATCAGGACCCAGCATTTT	CASRDRVGIRTQHF